This TCR beta chain was obtained from a study of neoadjuvant anti-PD-1 for oral cavity cancer. Study-level background: Non-progressing patients received a fourth nivolumab dose near day 43, then surgery on days 50-56.

The CDR3 has 16 residues. Germline CDR1 and CDR2: SGHVS and FQNEAQ. V lost 5 bases and J lost 2, with 16 bases in between. The table came from immunoSEQ multiplex PCR; TCRdb's copy has only in-frame clones and leaves some out. The table shows around 5,300 clones, with around 50% occurring only once. Time point given: after neoadjuvant nivolumab, at surgical resection. These newly diagnosed stage II-IVA oral cavity squamous cell carcinoma patients had no prior systemic or radiation treatment. The sample in question was tumor tissue, obtained after nivolumab (anti-PD-1) treatment. The genes are TRBV7-8 and TRBJ2-1; a possible D gene is TRBD2 (6 bases). This TCR derives from a person aged 35 to 85 with oral cavity squamous cell carcinoma. CDR3 DNA sequence: TGTGCCAGCAGCCAGAGATCGGCGGGGACCTACAATGAGCAGTTCTTC. As protein: CASSQRSAGTYNEQFF. The whole variable domain, filled in from reference TRBV7-8 and TRBJ2-1, reads GAGVSQSPRYKVAKRGQDVALRCDPISGHVSLFWYQQALGQGPEFLTYFQNEAQLDKSGLPSDRFFAERPEGSVSTLKIQRTQQEDSAVYLCASSQRSAGTYNEQFFGPGTRLTVL.